The 11 T cell receptor beta chains below were found in one sample sequenced in a study of T cells in Graves' hyperthyroidism and ophthalmopathy. Amplification of TCR beta CDR3 regions used RNA as the template. Initially, a first-round RT-PCR of the TCR CDR3 employed the HTBI primer set. TCRdb re-analysed the multiplex PCR reads in MiXCR, keeping a single row per CDR3 protein. The sample includes a few hundred thousand distinct CDR3 sequences, around 13% seen only once; the top ten take 5.3%. Material: blood. These receptors all stem from a young woman with Graves' hyperthyroidism.

The chain combines TRBV29-1 with TRBJ1-1; D gene unclear. CDR3 length equals 14 residues. Trimming cost V 4 bases and J 4 bases, with 16 bases left between them. The germline V gene encodes CDR1 SQVTM and CDR2 ANQGSEA. The CDR3 region is CSVVNPVRSTEAFF. The CDR3, as DNA: TGCAGCGTTGTTAATCCAGTTCGAAGCACTGAAGCTTTCTTT.

This clonotype showed up many times. This chain joins TRBV28 and TRBJ1-6, with D perhaps TRBD1 (6 bases). Deletions cut 2 bases from V and 1 base from J, with 12 bases between. Germline CDR1 and CDR2: MDHEN and SYDVKM. The CDR3 runs to 17 residues. The CDR3, as DNA: TGTGCCAGCAGTTTAAGCCAGGGGTCGTCCTATAATTCACCCCTCCACTTT. Translating gives CASSLSQGSSYNSPLHF.

This clonotype was counted between two and nine times. The chain is built from TRBV5-6 and TRBJ1-2, with D tentatively TRBD1 (5 bases). The germline CDR1 and CDR2 sequences are SGHDT and YYEEEE. V was shortened by 3 bases and J by 4 bases, with 25 bases between the two germline ends. This CDR3 contains 18 residues. CDR3 sequence: CASSWGRDRGFGGYGYTF. The CDR3 coding sequence is TGTGCCAGCAGCTGGGGCCGGGACCGCGGATTTGGGGGCTATGGCTACACCTTC. Drawing the rest from reference TRBV5-6 and TRBJ1-2, the complete variable domain is DAGVTQSPTHLIKTRGQQVTLRCSPKSGHDTVSWYQQALGQGPQFIFQYYEEEERQRGNFPDRFSGHQFPNYSSELNVNALLLGDSALYLCASSWGRDRGFGGYGYTFGSGTRLTVV.

This chain connects TRBV2 to TRBJ2-7; 11 nucleotides align to TRBD2. The V and J ends lost 9 bases and 5 bases, in that order; junction bases with no gene match: 3. The CDR3 has 12 residues. Germline assignment: CDR1 SNHLY and CDR2 FYNNEI. The CDR3 sequence is CASSGRAHEQYF. The CDR3 DNA is TGTGCCAGTAGCGGGAGGGCCCACGAGCAGTACTTC.

V gene TRBV10-3 combines with J gene TRBJ1-2; D is uncertain. The CDR3 length is 15 residues. The germline V gene has CDR1 ENHRY and CDR2 SYGVKD. Trimming took 0 bases from V and 6 from J, leaving 14 bases between them. CDR3 nucleotides: TGTGCCATCAGTGAGTCTTTGAGGCAGCAGGATGGCTACACCTTC. The encoded protein is CAISESLRQQDGYTF.

Comments on this clonotype: A junction end diverges from the germline sequence, so it may reflect a read error. The rearrangement joins TRBV18 to TRBJ2-1; TRBD2 agrees at 7 bases. The CDR3 sequence is 15 residues long. Germline V gene data show CDR1 as KGHSH and CDR2 as LQKENI. The CDR3 nucleotides read TGTGCCAGCTCACCACCTTCAAGCGGGAACAACGAGCAGTTCTTC. It translates to CASSPPSSGNNEQFF.

This clonotype was seen at least ten times. The chain carries TRBV10-3 and TRBJ2-1; TRBD2 agrees at 8 bases. The CDR3 contains 14 residues. After removal of 7 bases from V and 6 bases from J, the junction contained 8 bases not matched to a gene. CDR1 is ENHRY, CDR2 SYGVKD, per germline. The CDR3 region is CAIIDPGLGNEQFF. For the CDR3, the DNA is TGTGCCATCATCGACCCGGGACTAGGCAATGAGCAGTTCTTC.

The table lists this clonotype with many counts. This rearrangement joins TRBV20-1 to TRBJ2-7; D is possibly TRBD2 (6 bases). Germline V lookup: CDR1 DFQATT, CDR2 SNEGSKA (reference sequence). Trimming took 2 bases from V and 0 from J, leaving 11 bases between them. The CDR3 loop spans 14 amino acids. The CDR3 nucleotides read TGCAGTGCTAGAAAAGCGGGCAGCTCCTACGAGCAGTACTTC. It codes for CSARKAGSSYEQYF.

This clonotype has at least ten counts. The chain is built from TRBV5-1 and TRBJ2-7; TRBD1 aligns across 7 bases. CDR1 is SGHRS, CDR2 YFSETQ, per germline. CDR3 length equals 13 residues. V gave up 4 bases and J gave up 6 bases; unmatched junction bases: 7. CDR3 coding DNA: TGCGCCAGCAGCCAACTTACAGGGGTCGAGCAGTACTTC. It codes for CASSQLTGVEQYF.

This clonotype was observed a single time. V usage is TRBV4-1 and J usage is TRBJ2-5, with TRBD2 identical over 7 bases. The CDR3 runs to 20 residues. V lost 3 bases, J lost 4 bases, and 23 bases stayed unmatched. The germline gives CDR1 MGHRA, CDR2 YSYEKL. This CDR3 is CASSHPSTPSGGDPRETQYF. In nucleotides, the CDR3 is TGCGCCAGCAGCCATCCCAGTACCCCTAGCGGCGGGGACCCAAGAGAGACCCAGTACTTC.

This clonotype was picked up many times. The chain recombines TRBV20-1 with TRBJ2-7, with TRBD2 matching 9 bases. V lost 3 bases, J lost 4 bases, and 16 bases stayed unmatched. The CDR3 is made up of 17 amino acids. CDR1 and CDR2 from the germline V gene are DFQATT and SNEGSKA (reference sequence). The CDR3 DNA follows: TGCAGTGCTAGGAATAAGAGTGTTAGCGGGAGAAGGTACGAGCAGTACTTC. Protein sequence: CSARNKSVSGRRYEQYF.